This T cell receptor (beta chain) is drawn from a study of T cells after yellow fever vaccination. Study-wide context: It was SMART-Seq v4 Ultra Low Input that prepared the fractions with low cell numbers. The study's findings and limits: By day 5 rather than day 15, the secondary response had peaked, though it was weaker. FACS-sorted repertoires could contain abundant clonotypes contaminating from the bulk population.

The germline gives CDR1 LNHNV, CDR2 YYDKDF (reference sequence). The CDR3 is 16 residues long. Germline trimming cut 5 bases from V and 3 bases from J; bases unmatched to any gene: 3. Each CDR3 protein is one row after TCRdb ran MiXCR on the 5' RACE reads. Of roughly 500,000 distinct CDR3 sequences listed, about 19% were seen once; the top ten hold 14%. This clonotype was observed a few times. The antigen is undetermined. The TCR comes from a man between 25 and 39 years old who received the YFV17D yellow fever vaccine. This material consisted of PBMCs, taken 15 days after the yellow fever booster vaccination. This sequence joins TRBV15 and TRBJ2-1, with 14 nucleotides matching TRBD2. This chain's CDR3 is CATSLGTSGSYNEQFF. The DNA for the CDR3 is TGTGCCACCAGCCTTGGGACTAGCGGGAGCTACAATGAGCAGTTCTTC.